The T cell receptor (beta chain) under discussion was sequenced for a study of cytomegalovirus exposure and HLA in healthy donors. 60 Vbeta and 13 Jbeta primers were used in PCR. Original data processing: Later reanalysis found 80 million or so unique TCR beta chains, roughly 10 million of them shared. Only in-frame clones appear in the TCRdb table, and some are missing; sequencing was by immunoSEQ multiplex PCR. V and J calls and clone size are given by that table; D and trimming were obtained from the DNA. The repertoire includes 100,000 to 140,000 clones, 60% to 80% of them detected once, and approximately 2.4% sits in the top ten. Concerning this clone: Its antigen is unknown.

The V and J ends lost 4 bases and 6 bases respectively, with 12 bases between them. The CDR3 extends over 12 amino acids. Per germline, CDR1 SQVTM and CDR2 ANQGSEA. Findings of the study overall: Accurate predictions that matched the HLA-A and HLA-B alleles of most subjects were reportedly made from TCR beta sequences.

The TCR sequence derives from a man aged 18-30 years in good health and CMV-seronegative. Sequenced input: PBMCs. This chain connects TRBV29-1 to TRBJ1-1; D is possibly TRBD1 (5 bases). The CDR3 region is CSVVGGESEAFF. In nucleotides, the CDR3 is TGCAGCGTTGTGGGAGGGGAGTCTGAAGCTTTCTTT.